A single sample gave rise to the 21 T cell receptor beta chains below, sequenced in a study of T cells after yellow fever vaccination (dated by TCRdb to the late 2010s). The method was 5' RACE. TCRdb lists the instrument as Illumina HiSeq 2500. Clones were called with MiXCR by TCRdb after fastp trimmed the public reads at Q25, and only in-frame beta chains were retained. Identical CDR3 proteins give one entry, which carries the most common genes and DNA. This sample is represented by some 110,000 distinct CDR3 sequences; around 7.4% of them were singletons. The biggest ten clones account for 2.5% of the sample. The treatment or condition label of this sample denotes: live attenuated yellow fever vaccine strain. Here the sequenced sample was CD4+ T cells sorted from PBMCs, taken roughly 10 days after the first yellow fever vaccination. These receptors were collected from a man aged 18 to 30 who received the YFV17D yellow fever vaccine.

At least ten counts were recorded for this clonotype. The chain uses TRBV25-1 and TRBJ2-2, with 7 bases lining up with TRBD2. Germline V gives CDR1 MGHDK, CDR2 SYGVNS. The CDR3 has 14 amino acids. V was clipped by 1 base and J by 7 bases; unmatched bases: 3. CDR3 sequence: CASSESGGIGELFF. Here the CDR3 DNA reads TGTGCCAGCAGTGAATCGGGGGGTATCGGGGAGCTGTTTTTT.

V is TRBV7-2 and J is TRBJ1-2, with a tentative D call TRBD1 (5 bases). Germline CDR1 reads SGHTA; CDR2 reads FQGNSA. V gave up 1 base and J gave up 5 bases, with 17 bases separating them. The CDR3 contains 16 residues. DNA for the CDR3: TGTGCCAGCAGCTTAGTTGTGGGTACAGGCGATTATGGCTACACCTTC. This gives the protein CASSLVVGTGDYGYTF. Based on the CDR3 plus reference TRBV7-2 and TRBJ1-2, the full variable domain is GAGVSQSPSNKVTEKGKDVELRCDPISGHTALYWYRQSLGQGLEFLIYFQGNSAPDKSGLPSDRFSAERTGGSVSTLTIQRTQQEDSAVYLCASSLVVGTGDYGYTFGSGTRLTVV.

This clonotype was recorded many times. J is TRBJ2-3 and V is TRBV5-5, with 7 bases lining up with TRBD1. The V segment lost 5 bases and the J segment 2 bases; nucleotides outside the gene matches: 5. Germline loops: CDR1 SGHKS, CDR2 YYEKEE (reference sequence). This CDR3 contains 14 residues. The CDR3 here is CASSWGTATDTQYF. The CDR3 coding sequence is TGTGCCAGCAGTTGGGGGACAGCCACAGATACGCAGTATTTT.

This clonotype was seen only once. This may be a read error: a much more frequent sequence differs by one nucleotide. This chain uses TRBV20-1 with TRBJ2-5; TRBD2 agrees at 11 bases. This CDR3 is 14 amino acids long. CDR1 is DFQATT and CDR2 is SNEGSKA in the germline V gene (reference sequence). With V trimmed by 6 bases and J by 5 bases, 8 bases remained unmatched. For the CDR3, the DNA is TGCAGTGCCAAGACTAGCGGGGAACATGAGACCCAGTACTTC. Translating gives CSAKTSGEHETQYF.

As for this clonotype: A single base separates this from a much larger clone, so it may be a read error. This sequence joins TRBV12-3 or TRBV12-4 and TRBJ1-4; TRBD1 might be the D (5 bases). This CDR3 is 14 amino acids long. CDR3 region: CGSSRNGGNEKLFF. The CDR3 region has the DNA TGTGGCAGCAGCCGGAACGGGGGGAATGAAAAACTGTTTTTT.

This clonotype was recorded many times. J is TRBJ2-3 and V is TRBV30; D call uncertain. V dropped 4 bases and J dropped 4 bases, with 9 bases sitting between them. In germline, CDR1 is GTSNPN, CDR2 SVGIG (reference sequence). The CDR3 length is 12 residues. This chain's CDR3 is CAWNLGSDTQYF. Written as DNA, the CDR3 is TGTGCCTGGAACCTCGGATCAGATACGCAGTATTTT.

The sample holds many counts of this clonotype. The V and J genes are TRBV9 and TRBJ2-1; possibly TRBD1 or TRBD2 for D (7 bases each). V shed 4 bases and J shed 9 bases, with 26 bases lying between them. This CDR3 spans 17 amino acids. Germline V gene lookup returns CDR1 SGDLS and CDR2 YYNGEE. CDR3 region: CASSPSARGGGVSEQFF. CDR3 coding DNA: TGTGCCAGCAGCCCCTCTGCCAGGGGGGGAGGGGTAAGTGAGCAGTTCTTC. Variable domain in full (rest from reference TRBV9 and TRBJ2-1): DSGVTQTPKHLITATGQRVTLRCSPRSGDLSVYWYQQSLDQGLQFLIQYYNGEERAKGNILERFSAQQFPDLHSELNLSSLELGDSALYFCASSPSARGGGVSEQFFGPGTRLTVL.

This clonotype was found a few times. The V and J genes are TRBV18 and TRBJ2-3; D is unclear. Trimming cost V 2 bases and J 2 bases, with 8 bases left between them. Germline values: CDR1 KGHSH, CDR2 LQKENI. The CDR3 runs to 14 residues. The CDR3 bases are TGTGCCAGCTCACCAACGGCCAACACAGATACGCAGTATTTT. Translation: CASSPTANTDTQYF.

This clonotype was seen repeatedly, ten times or more. The DNA of the CDR3 is TGTGCCAGCAAGGGATCGATAACGTTGAGCTCCTACAATGAGCAGTTCTTC. The encoded protein is CASKGSITLSSYNEQFF. V usage is TRBV7-7 and J usage is TRBJ2-1, with unresolved D. The CDR3 spans 17 residues. Germline values: CDR1 SSHAT, CDR2 FNYEAQ (reference sequence). The ends were cut back, 7 bases at V and 0 bases at J, with 19 bases in the middle. Full variable domain (rest looked up from reference TRBV7-7 and TRBJ2-1): GAGVSQSPRYKVTKRGQDVTLRCDPISSHATLYWYQQALGQGPEFLTYFNYEAQPDKSGLPSDRFSAERPEGSISTLTIQRTEQRDSAMYRCASKGSITLSSYNEQFFGPGTRLTVL.

There are many counts of this clonotype. The chain is built from TRBV5-1 and TRBJ2-1; D is perhaps TRBD2 (5 bases). V lost 5 bases to trimming and J lost 6 bases, with 21 bases between them. This CDR3 contains 16 residues. Germline V gives CDR1 SGHRS, CDR2 YFSETQ. CDR3: CASSFGWVARGNEQFF. For the CDR3, the DNA is TGCGCCAGCAGTTTTGGCTGGGTAGCTCGGGGCAATGAGCAGTTCTTC.

This clonotype was detected ten times or more. This rearrangement joins TRBV20-1 to TRBJ1-5; D gene unclear. This CDR3 spans 15 amino acids. CDR1 DFQATT and CDR2 SNEGSKA come from the germline V gene (reference sequence). V lost 6 bases, J lost 0 bases, and 15 bases lay in between. In DNA, the CDR3 is TGCAGTGCGGCGGTGGGCCCCTATAGCAATCAGCCCCAGCATTTT. It is translated as CSAAVGPYSNQPQHF.

Many counts were recorded for this clonotype. The V gene is TRBV5-1, the J gene TRBJ1-6; 8 bases agree with TRBD1. The CDR3 length is 18 residues. CDR1 is SGHRS and CDR2 is YFSETQ in the germline V gene. The trim removed 1 base at V and 3 bases at J, leaving 9 bases unmatched. CDR3 sequence: CASSLRQGAPSYNSPLHF. In DNA, the CDR3 is TGCGCCAGCAGCTTGCGGCAGGGGGCACCGAGCTATAATTCACCCCTCCACTTT.

The sample holds many counts of this clonotype. This chain links TRBV5-6 with TRBJ1-1; TRBD1 is a possible D gene (5 bases). V was pared by 4 bases and J by 11 bases, with 12 bases between. Germline V gives CDR1 SGHDT, CDR2 YYEEEE. The CDR3 spans 11 residues. DNA for the CDR3: TGTGCCAGCAGCCTGGGGGGGTCGGCTTTCTTT. Translated: CASSLGGSAFF.

This chain links TRBV28 with TRBJ1-1; no reliable D call. CDR1 MDHEN and CDR2 SYDVKM come from the germline V gene. Trimming left V 2 bases short and J 5 bases short, with 6 bases between. The CDR3 totals 12 residues. CDR3 sequence (DNA): TGTGCCAGCAGTTTACCCCATACTGAAGCTTTCTTT. This translates into CASSLPHTEAFF.

This clonotype has a count of ten or more. The J gene is TRBJ2-1, the V gene TRBV6-2 or TRBV6-3, with D unresolved. The length of the CDR3 is 15 residues. Per the germline V gene, CDR1 is MNHEY and CDR2 is SVGEGT. Trimming took off 5 bases at V and 2 bases at J, with 13 bases between the two ends. CDR3: CASSRGPTTYNEQFF. The DNA for the CDR3 is TGTGCCAGCAGTAGAGGACCCACCACCTACAATGAGCAGTTCTTC.

This clonotype was seen only once. This may arise from a read error, as a much more abundant clone is one base away. CDR3 sequence (DNA): TGTGCCACCAGCAGAGACCGGGGCGTAGAGAACCAGTACTTC. Residues: CATSRDRGVENQYF. The rearrangement links TRBV15 to TRBJ2-5, with D perhaps being TRBD1 or TRBD2 (5 bases each). The CDR3 totals 14 residues. In germline, CDR1 is LNHNV, CDR2 YYDKDF (reference sequence). The whole variable domain, filled in from reference TRBV15 and TRBJ2-5, reads DAMVIQNPRYQVTQFGKPVTLSCSQTLNHNVMYWYQQKSSQAPKLLFHYYDKDFNNEADTPDNFQSRRPNTSFCFLDIRSPGLGDTAMYLCATSRDRGVENQYFGPGTRLLVL.

This clonotype came up many times. J is TRBJ1-1 and V is TRBV13; D possibly corresponds to TRBD1 (6 bases). The CDR3 runs to 14 residues. Trimming took 7 bases from V and 7 from J, leaving 19 bases between them. The germline V gene has CDR1 PRHDT and CDR2 FYEKMQ (reference sequence). The CDR3 nucleotides read TGTGCCAGCACCCTAAGCCAGGGGCGAGTTGAAGCTTTCTTT. Its translation: CASTLSQGRVEAFF.

This clonotype has a count of ten or more. The chain recombines TRBV5-1 with TRBJ1-4, with D possibly matching TRBD1 (5 bases). CDR1 and CDR2 from the germline V gene are SGHRS and YFSETQ. Trimming stripped 0 bases from V and 5 bases from J, with 17 bases between. The CDR3 is made up of 17 amino acids. CDR3: CASSLAAPGTPNEKLFF. CDR3 coding DNA: TGCGCCAGCAGCTTGGCCGCTCCGGGGACTCCAAATGAAAAACTGTTTTTT.

This clonotype showed up many times. V and J are TRBV29-1 and TRBJ2-1; TRBD2 matches at 13 bases. With 7 bases clipped from V and 9 bases from J, the junction kept 21 bases outside the gene matches. Germline CDR1 reads SQVTM; CDR2 reads ANQGSEA. CDR3 size: 18 residues. The CDR3 is CSGKSGLAGARVWGEQFF. CDR3 nucleotide sequence: TGCAGCGGAAAAAGCGGACTAGCGGGGGCCAGGGTCTGGGGTGAGCAGTTCTTC.

In its sample, this clonotype was seen many times. The genes are TRBV3-1 and TRBJ1-2; TRBD1 aligns across 7 bases. CDR3 length equals 13 residues. J lost 3 bases, V lost 6 bases, and 4 bases had no gene match. Germline V gene data show CDR1 as LGHDT and CDR2 as YNNKEL (reference sequence). CDR3 bases: TGTGCCAGCAGTTTAGGGACAGACTATGGCTACACCTTC. Its translation: CASSLGTDYGYTF. Drawing the rest from reference TRBV3-1 and TRBJ1-2, the complete variable domain is DTAVSQTPKYLVTQMGNDKSIKCEQNLGHDTMYWYKQDSKKFLKIMFSYNNKELIINETVPNRFSPKSPDKAHLNLHINSLELGDSAVYFCASSLGTDYGYTFGSGTRLTVV.

In this sample, this clonotype turned up many times. The chain couples TRBV29-1 to TRBJ2-3; perhaps TRBD1 as D (6 bases). The CDR3 totals 11 residues. CDR1 SQVTM and CDR2 ANQGSEA come from the germline V gene. V lost 6 bases and J lost 14, with 18 bases in between. The chain's CDR3 is CSVERGQSGYF. The CDR3 nucleotides are TGCAGCGTCGAAAGGGGACAAAGCGGGTATTTT.